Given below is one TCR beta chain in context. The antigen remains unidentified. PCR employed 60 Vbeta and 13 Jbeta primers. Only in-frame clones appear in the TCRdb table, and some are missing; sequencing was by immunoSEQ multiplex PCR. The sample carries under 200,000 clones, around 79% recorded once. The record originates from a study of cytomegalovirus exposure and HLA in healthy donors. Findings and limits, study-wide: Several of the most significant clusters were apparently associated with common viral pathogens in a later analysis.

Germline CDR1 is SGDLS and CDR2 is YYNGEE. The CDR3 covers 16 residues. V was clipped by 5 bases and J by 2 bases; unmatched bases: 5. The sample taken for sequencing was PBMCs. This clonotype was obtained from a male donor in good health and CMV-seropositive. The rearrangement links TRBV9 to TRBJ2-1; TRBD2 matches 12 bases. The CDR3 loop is CASSAGLAGTYNEQFF. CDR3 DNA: TGTGCCAGCAGTGCGGGACTAGCGGGTACCTACAATGAGCAGTTCTTC.